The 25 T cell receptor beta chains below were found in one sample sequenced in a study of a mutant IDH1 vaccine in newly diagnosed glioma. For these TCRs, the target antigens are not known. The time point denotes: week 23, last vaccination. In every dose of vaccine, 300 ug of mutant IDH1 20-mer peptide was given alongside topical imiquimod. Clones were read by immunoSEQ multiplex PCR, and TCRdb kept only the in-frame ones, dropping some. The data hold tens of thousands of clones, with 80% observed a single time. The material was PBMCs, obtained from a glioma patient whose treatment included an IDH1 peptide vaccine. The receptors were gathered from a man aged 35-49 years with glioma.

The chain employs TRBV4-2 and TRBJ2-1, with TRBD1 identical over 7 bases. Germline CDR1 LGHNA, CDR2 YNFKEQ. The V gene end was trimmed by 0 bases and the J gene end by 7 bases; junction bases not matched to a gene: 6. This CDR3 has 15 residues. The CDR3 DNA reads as TGTGCCAGCAGCCAAGAGTGGGGACAGCGGAATGAGCAGTTCTTC. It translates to CASSQEWGQRNEQFF.

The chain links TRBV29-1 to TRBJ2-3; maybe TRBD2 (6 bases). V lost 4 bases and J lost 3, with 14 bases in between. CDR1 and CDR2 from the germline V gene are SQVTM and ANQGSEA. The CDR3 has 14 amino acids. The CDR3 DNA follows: TGCAGCGTTGGTAGAGGGGAGGTGACAGATACGCAGTATTTT. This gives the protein CSVGRGEVTDTQYF.

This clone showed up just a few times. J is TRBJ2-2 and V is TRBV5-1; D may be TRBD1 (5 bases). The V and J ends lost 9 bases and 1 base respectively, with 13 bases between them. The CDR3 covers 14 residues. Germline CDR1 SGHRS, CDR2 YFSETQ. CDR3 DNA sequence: TGCGCCACCCAAGATACAGGGAACACCGGGGAGCTGTTTTTT. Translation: CATQDTGNTGELFF.

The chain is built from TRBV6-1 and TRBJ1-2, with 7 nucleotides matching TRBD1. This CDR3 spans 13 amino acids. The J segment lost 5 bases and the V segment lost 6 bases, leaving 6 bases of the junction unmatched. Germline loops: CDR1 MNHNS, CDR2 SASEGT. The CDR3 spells CASRAGTDYGYTF. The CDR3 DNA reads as TGTGCCAGCAGAGCCGGGACAGATTATGGCTACACCTTC.

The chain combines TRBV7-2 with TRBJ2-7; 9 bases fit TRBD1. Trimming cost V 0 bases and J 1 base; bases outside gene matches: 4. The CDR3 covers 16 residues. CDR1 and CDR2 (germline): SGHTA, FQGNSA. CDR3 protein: CASSLAFGTGSYEQYF. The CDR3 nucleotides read TGTGCCAGCAGCTTAGCTTTCGGGACAGGGTCCTACGAGCAGTACTTC.

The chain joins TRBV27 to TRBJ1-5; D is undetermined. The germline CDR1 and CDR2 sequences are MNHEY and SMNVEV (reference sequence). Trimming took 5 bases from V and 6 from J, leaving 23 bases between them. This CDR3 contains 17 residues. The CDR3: CASSTLLGSIGGQPQHF. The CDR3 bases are TGTGCCAGCAGTACGTTATTGGGCTCCATCGGCGGTCAGCCCCAGCATTTT.

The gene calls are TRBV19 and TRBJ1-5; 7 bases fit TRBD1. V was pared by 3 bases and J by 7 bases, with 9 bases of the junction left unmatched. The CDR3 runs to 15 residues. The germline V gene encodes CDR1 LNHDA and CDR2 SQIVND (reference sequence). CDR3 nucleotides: TGTGCCAGTAGTATCTCAGGGGGATTACAGCAGCCCCAGCATTTT. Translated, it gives CASSISGGLQQPQHF.

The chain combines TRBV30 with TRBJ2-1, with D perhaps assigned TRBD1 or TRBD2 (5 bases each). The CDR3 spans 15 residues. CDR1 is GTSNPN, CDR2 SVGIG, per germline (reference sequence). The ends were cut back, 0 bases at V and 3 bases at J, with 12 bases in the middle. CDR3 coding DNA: TGTGCCTGGAGTGTAAACGGGGCCCTCTACAATGAGCAGTTCTTC. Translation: CAWSVNGALYNEQFF.

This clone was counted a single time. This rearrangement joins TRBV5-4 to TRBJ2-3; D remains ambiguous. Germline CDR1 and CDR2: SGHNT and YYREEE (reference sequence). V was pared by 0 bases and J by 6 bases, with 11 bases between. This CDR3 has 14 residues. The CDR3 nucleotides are TGTGCCAGCAGCTTGGGGCCCCCACCGGATACGCAGTATTTT. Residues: CASSLGPPPDTQYF.

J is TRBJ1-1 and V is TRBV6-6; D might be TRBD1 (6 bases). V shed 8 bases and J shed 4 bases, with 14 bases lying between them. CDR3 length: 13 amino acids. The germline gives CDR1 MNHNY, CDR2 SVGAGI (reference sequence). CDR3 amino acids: CASHERGATEAFF. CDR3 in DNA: TGTGCCAGCCACGAACGGGGGGCCACTGAAGCTTTCTTT.

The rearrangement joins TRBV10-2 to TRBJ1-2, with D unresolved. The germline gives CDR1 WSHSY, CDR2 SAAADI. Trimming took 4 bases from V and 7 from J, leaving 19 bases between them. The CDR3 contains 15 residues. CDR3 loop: CASSVAGPSSGGYTF. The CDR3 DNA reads TGCGCCAGCAGTGTTGCAGGCCCCAGCTCTGGTGGCTACACCTTC.

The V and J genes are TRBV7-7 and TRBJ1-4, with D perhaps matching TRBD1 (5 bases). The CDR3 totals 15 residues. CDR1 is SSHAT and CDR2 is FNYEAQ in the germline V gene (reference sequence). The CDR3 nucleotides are TGTGCTAGCTTTTCTTTTGGGGGGGTTAATGAAAAACTGTTTTTT. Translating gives CASFSFGGVNEKLFF.

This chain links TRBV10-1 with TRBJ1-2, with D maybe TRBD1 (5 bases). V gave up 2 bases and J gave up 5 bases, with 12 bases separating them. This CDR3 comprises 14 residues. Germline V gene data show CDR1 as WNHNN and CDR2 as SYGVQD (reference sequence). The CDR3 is CASSEEDTPYGYTF. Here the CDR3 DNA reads TGCGCCAGCAGTGAGGAGGACACGCCGTATGGCTACACCTTC.

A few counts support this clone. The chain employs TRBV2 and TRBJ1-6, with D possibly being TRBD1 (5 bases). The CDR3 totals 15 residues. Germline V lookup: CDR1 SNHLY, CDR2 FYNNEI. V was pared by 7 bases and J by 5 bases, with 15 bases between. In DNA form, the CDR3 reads TGTGCCAGCATCCCGGGCGGAGGGGATAATTCACCCCTCCACTTT. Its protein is CASIPGGGDNSPLHF.

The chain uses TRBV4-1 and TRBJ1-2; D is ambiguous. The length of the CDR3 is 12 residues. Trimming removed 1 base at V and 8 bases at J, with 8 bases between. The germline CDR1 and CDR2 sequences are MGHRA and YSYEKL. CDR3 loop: CASSQAGGGYTF. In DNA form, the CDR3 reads TGCGCCAGCAGCCAAGCAGGAGGCGGCTACACCTTC.

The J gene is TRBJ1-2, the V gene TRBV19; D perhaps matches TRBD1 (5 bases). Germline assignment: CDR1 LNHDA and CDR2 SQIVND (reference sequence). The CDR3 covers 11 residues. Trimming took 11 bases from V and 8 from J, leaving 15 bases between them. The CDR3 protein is CAGSGGRGYTF. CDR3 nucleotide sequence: TGTGCCGGCTCGGGGGGTCGGGGCTACACCTTC.

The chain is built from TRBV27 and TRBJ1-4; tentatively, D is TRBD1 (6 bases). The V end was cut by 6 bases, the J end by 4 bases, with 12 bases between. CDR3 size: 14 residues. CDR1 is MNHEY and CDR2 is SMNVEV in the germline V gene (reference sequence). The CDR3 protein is CASRETGFNEKLFF. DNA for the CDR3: TGTGCCAGCAGGGAGACAGGCTTTAATGAAAAACTGTTTTTT.

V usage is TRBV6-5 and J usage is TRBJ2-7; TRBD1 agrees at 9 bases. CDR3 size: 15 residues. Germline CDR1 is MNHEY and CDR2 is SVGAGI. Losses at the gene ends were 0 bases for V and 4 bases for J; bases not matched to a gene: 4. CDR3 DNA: TGTGCCAGCAGTTACTCTGGGACAGGGTGGTACGAGCAGTACTTC. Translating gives CASSYSGTGWYEQYF.

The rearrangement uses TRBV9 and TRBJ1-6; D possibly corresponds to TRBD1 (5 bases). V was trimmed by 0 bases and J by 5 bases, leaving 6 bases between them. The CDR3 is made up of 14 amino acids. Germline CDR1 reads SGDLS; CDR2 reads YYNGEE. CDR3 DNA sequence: TGTGCCAGCAGCGTAGGACAGAATAATTCACCCCTCCACTTT. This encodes CASSVGQNNSPLHF.

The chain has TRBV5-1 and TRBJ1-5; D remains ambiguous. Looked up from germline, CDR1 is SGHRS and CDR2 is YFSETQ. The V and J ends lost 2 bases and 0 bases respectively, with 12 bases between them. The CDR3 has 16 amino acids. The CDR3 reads CASSFSMGYSNQPQHF. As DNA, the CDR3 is TGCGCCAGCAGCTTTTCGATGGGGTATAGCAATCAGCCCCAGCATTTT.

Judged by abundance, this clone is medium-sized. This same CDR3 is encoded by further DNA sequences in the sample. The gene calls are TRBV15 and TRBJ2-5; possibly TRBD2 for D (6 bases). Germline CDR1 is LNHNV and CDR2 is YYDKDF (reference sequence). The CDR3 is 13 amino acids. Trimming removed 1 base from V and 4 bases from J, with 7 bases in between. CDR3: CATSRVGGETQYF. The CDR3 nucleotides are TGTGCCACCAGCAGAGTGGGGGGAGAGACCCAGTACTTC.

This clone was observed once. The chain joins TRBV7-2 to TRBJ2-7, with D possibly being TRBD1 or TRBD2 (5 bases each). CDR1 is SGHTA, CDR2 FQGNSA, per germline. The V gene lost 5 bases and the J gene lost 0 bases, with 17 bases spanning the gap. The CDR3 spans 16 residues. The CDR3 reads CASSPGSWGSSYEQYF. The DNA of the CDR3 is TGTGCCAGCAGCCCCGGCTCTTGGGGGAGCTCCTACGAGCAGTACTTC.

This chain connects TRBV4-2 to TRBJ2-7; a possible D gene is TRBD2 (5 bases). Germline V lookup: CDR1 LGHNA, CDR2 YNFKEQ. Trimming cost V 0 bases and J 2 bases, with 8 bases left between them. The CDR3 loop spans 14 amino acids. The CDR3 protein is CASSQDRGTYEQYF. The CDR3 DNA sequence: TGTGCCAGCAGCCAAGATCGGGGTACCTACGAGCAGTACTTC.

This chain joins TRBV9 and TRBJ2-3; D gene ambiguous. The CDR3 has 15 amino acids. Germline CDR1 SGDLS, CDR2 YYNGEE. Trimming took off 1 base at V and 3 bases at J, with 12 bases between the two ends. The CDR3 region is CASSVNPQVTDTQYF. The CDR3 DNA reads TGTGCCAGCAGCGTAAACCCCCAAGTGACAGATACGCAGTATTTT.

The CDR3 DNA reads as TGTGCCAGCAGCTTAAGGGGGTGGGGAGAGACCCAGTACTTC. Amino acids: CASSLRGWGETQYF. This rearrangement joins TRBV7-8 to TRBJ2-5; weak D call: TRBD1 (6 bases). The germline V and J ends were trimmed by 2 bases and 4 bases, with 11 bases remaining between them. The germline V gene has CDR1 SGHVS and CDR2 FQNEAQ. The length of the CDR3 is 14 residues.